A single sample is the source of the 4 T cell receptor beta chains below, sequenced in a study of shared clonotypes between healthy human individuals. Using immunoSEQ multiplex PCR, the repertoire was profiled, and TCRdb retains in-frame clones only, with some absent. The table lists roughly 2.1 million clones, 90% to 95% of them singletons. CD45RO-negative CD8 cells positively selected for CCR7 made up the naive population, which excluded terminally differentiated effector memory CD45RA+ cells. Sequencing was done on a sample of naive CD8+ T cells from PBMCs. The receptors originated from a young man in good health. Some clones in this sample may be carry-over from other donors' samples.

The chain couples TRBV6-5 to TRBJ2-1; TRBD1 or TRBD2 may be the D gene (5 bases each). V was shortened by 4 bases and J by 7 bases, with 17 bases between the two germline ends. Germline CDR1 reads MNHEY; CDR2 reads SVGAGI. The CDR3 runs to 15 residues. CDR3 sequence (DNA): TGTGCCAGCAGTTTAACCGGGGCTTCTACGAATGAGCAGTTCTTC. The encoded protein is CASSLTGASTNEQFF.

The CDR3 DNA follows: TGTGCCAGCAGCTTCCGGGGGGAAACCTACAATGAGCAGTTCTTC. Translated, it gives CASSFRGETYNEQFF. The gene calls are TRBV9 and TRBJ2-1; 7 bases are shared with TRBD2. The CDR3 sequence is 15 residues long. Germline V gene lookup returns CDR1 SGDLS and CDR2 YYNGEE. Trimming took 4 bases from V and 2 from J; bases not matched to a gene: 6.

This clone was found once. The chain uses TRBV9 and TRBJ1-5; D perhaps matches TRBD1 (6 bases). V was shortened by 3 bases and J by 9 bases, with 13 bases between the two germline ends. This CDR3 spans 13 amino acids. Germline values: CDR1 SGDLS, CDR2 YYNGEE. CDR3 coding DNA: TGTGCCAGCAGCGGCGGTGGGGGGCCGCCCCAGCATTTT. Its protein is CASSGGGGPPQHF.

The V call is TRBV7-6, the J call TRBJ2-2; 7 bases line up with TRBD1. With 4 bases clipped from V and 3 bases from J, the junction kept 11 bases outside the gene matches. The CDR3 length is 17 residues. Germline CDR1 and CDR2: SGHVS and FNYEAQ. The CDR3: CASSSWLGGADTGELFF. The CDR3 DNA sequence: TGTGCCAGCAGCTCTTGGCTAGGGGGCGCGGACACCGGGGAGCTGTTTTTT.